This T cell receptor beta chain is drawn from a study of T cells expressing NK-cell markers. Remarks on this clonotype: Its specificity is not known.

The CDR3 length is 15 residues. Per germline, CDR1 MNHEY and CDR2 SVGAGI. Study-wide results and caveats: Five or six donors showed dominant NKG2C+ clonotypes comprising roughly 1.0-7.0% of their CD8+ T cells. Uncertainty persisted over the HCMV specificity of expanded NKG2C+ T cell clones.

TCRdb re-called the 5' RACE reads; every CDR3 protein appears as one record, without DNA. The repertoire shows about 460,000 distinct CDR3 sequences; the top ten hold over 1.1%. The sequence was obtained from a woman aged 50 to 60 in good health. The chain employs TRBV6-5 and TRBJ1-2; TCRdb selects TRBD1, and the lack of DNA leaves this call unchecked. The source material was blood T cells: a sorted CD56 or NKG2C T cell subset, CD4+ or CD8+ T cells, or bulk PBMC T cells (not recorded which). The CDR3 spells CASSKITGAVYGYTF.